This T cell receptor beta chain emerged from a study of blood T cell repertoires in COVID-19. This CDR3 region has 16 residues. The germline V gene has CDR1 LGHDT and CDR2 YNNKEL (reference sequence). The V segment lost 4 bases and the J segment 2 bases; nucleotides outside the gene matches: 6. The method was immunoSEQ multiplex PCR; TCRdb's version includes in-frame clones alone and lacks a portion of them. The sample holds over 150,000 clones, roughly 87% seen once. Living in 24 US areas, the participants were between about 18 and 100 years of age. Self-reported history from a screening survey and questionnaire set each donor's cohort. Among Cohort 3 donors, those recovered had two negative PCRs, clearance, or symptom resolution.

The sequence was obtained from a woman aged 50 to 65 who had recovered from COVID-19. The sequenced sample consisted of PBMCs or T cells enriched from blood (not recorded which). This chain connects TRBV3-1 (or the pseudogene TRBV3-2) to TRBJ2-2; 8 bases align to TRBD1. CDR3 nucleotides: TGTGCCAGCAGCCGGTCAGGGGGCCGTAACACCGGGGAGCTGTTTTTT. This translates into CASSRSGGRNTGELFF.